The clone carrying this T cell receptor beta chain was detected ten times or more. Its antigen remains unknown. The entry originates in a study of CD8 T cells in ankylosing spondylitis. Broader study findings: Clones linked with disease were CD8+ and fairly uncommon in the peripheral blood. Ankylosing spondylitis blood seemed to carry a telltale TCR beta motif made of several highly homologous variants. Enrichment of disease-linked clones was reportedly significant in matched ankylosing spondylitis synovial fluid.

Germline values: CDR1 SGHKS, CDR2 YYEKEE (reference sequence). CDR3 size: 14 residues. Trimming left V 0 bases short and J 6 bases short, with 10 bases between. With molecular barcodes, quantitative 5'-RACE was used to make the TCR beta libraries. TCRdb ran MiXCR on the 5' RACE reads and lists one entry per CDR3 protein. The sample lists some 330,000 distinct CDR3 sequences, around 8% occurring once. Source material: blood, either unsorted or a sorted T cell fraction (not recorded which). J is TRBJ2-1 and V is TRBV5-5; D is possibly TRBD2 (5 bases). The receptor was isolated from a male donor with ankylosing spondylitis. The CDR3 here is CASSLVSSLNEQFF. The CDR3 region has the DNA TGTGCCAGCAGCTTGGTTTCTAGCCTCAATGAGCAGTTCTTC.